The source of this TCR beta chain is a study of Ad26.COV2.S vaccination and SARS-CoV-2 variants. Study conclusions and caveats: TCR breadth and depth estimates may have understated total T cell responses.

V gave up 5 bases and J gave up 4 bases, with 6 bases separating them. CDR3 length: 11 amino acids. Germline V gene sequence: CDR1 MDHEN, CDR2 SYDVKM. Assay: immunoSEQ multiplex PCR; the TCRdb copy retains only in-frame clones and omits some. Of 300,000 to 400,000 clones listed, less than 90% are singletons. Treatment given: around 19 received Ad26.COV2.S at low or high dose, single or two shots; 5 received placebo; per-sample allocation not given. Day 63 following the first vaccine or placebo injection was when the samples were taken. A word on this clone: Its antigen is currently unknown.

The chain is built from TRBV28 and TRBJ2-7; no clear D gene. This specimen was peripheral blood, taken in a trial of Ad26.COV2.S vaccine versus placebo. This clonotype was obtained from a person aged 18-60 years who received the Ad26.COV2.S COVID-19 vaccine or a placebo. The CDR3 DNA follows: TGTGCCAGCAGTCGTTATTACGAGCAGTACTTC. Translation gives CASSRYYEQYF.